A single sample gave rise to the 20 T cell receptor beta chains below, sequenced in a study of shared clonotypes between healthy human individuals. In the naive CD8 group, cells lacked CD45RO and were positively selected for CCR7, so terminally differentiated effector memory CD45RA+ cells were left out. Assay used: immunoSEQ multiplex PCR; TCRdb lists only in-frame clones, some missing. The sample lists around 2,000,000 clones, more than 85% occurring once. What was sequenced was naive CD8+ T cells from PBMCs. These receptors were taken from a man aged 18 to 35 in good health. Some clones in this sample may be carry-over from other donors' samples.

The chain joins TRBV19 to TRBJ1-2; 8 bases align to TRBD1. V lost 5 bases, J lost 5 bases, and 10 bases stayed unmatched. The CDR3 is 15 residues long. The germline V gene encodes CDR1 LNHDA and CDR2 SQIVND (reference sequence). The CDR3 here is CASSGLIQGDYGYTF. The CDR3, as DNA: TGTGCCAGTAGTGGGCTGATACAGGGGGATTATGGCTACACCTTC.

Written as DNA, the CDR3 is TGTGCTAGTGGTTTCGGGGGAGGGGAGCTGTTTTTT. The encoded protein is CASGFGGGELFF. The V call is TRBV12-5, the J call TRBJ2-2, with D possibly TRBD2 on 6 matching bases. This CDR3 region has 12 residues. Germline lookup yields CDR1 LGHNT and CDR2 FRNRAP. Trimming shortened V by 3 bases and J by 8 bases, and 7 bases separated the two germline ends.

V and J are TRBV11-1 and TRBJ2-1; possibly TRBD1 for D (6 bases). Germline CDR1 and CDR2: SGHAT and FQDESV (reference sequence). The CDR3 is 16 amino acids. V was clipped by 2 bases and J by 5 bases, with 16 bases between them. The CDR3 coding sequence is TGTGCCAGCAGCTTATTAGTAAGTTGGACAGACAATGAGCAGTTCTTC. Its protein product is CASSLLVSWTDNEQFF.

The V and J genes are TRBV5-1 and TRBJ2-7; D may be TRBD1 (6 bases). Trimming stripped 5 bases from V and 0 bases from J, with 24 bases between. The CDR3 has 18 residues. Germline CDR1 and CDR2: SGHRS and YFSETQ. The CDR3 DNA is TGCGCCAGCAGTTCCTCCCAGATCCAGGGGTTAGGCTCCTACGAGCAGTACTTC. It translates to CASSSSQIQGLGSYEQYF.

This clone is a singleton in its sample. This chain links TRBV19 with TRBJ1-4; TRBD1 is a possible D gene (5 bases). Trimming removed 6 bases at V and 3 bases at J, with 20 bases between. Germline CDR1 LNHDA, CDR2 SQIVND (reference sequence). This CDR3 comprises 17 residues. The CDR3 loop reads CASSQTGVIRANEKLFF. The CDR3 DNA reads as TGTGCCAGTAGCCAAACGGGGGTGATTCGGGCTAATGAAAAACTGTTTTTT.

This rearrangement joins TRBV2 to TRBJ1-2, with D unresolved. CDR3 length: 14 residues. Trimming removed 4 bases at V and 6 bases at J, with 15 bases between. Germline V CDR1 and CDR2: SNHLY, FYNNEI. The CDR3 DNA sequence: TGTGCCAGCAGTGTTCTGGGCACCCGCGATGGCTACACCTTC. This codes for CASSVLGTRDGYTF.

The sample holds a few counts of this clone. The genes are TRBV6-1 and TRBJ2-7, with 8 bases matching TRBD2. The germline V gene has CDR1 MNHNS and CDR2 SASEGT. The junction had 13 bases not matched to a gene; V was cut back by 4 bases and J by 5 bases. This CDR3 contains 16 residues. The CDR3 sequence is CASSGTRREVSDEQYF. CDR3 DNA: TGTGCCAGCAGTGGCACTAGGCGGGAGGTTAGCGACGAGCAGTACTTC.

The rearrangement links TRBV4-1 to TRBJ1-5; D unclear. Germline V lookup: CDR1 MGHRA, CDR2 YSYEKL. V shed 0 bases and J shed 3 bases, with 12 bases lying between them. This CDR3 region has 16 residues. The CDR3 loop reads CASSQEGGWDNQPQHF. CDR3 nucleotides: TGCGCCAGCAGCCAAGAGGGCGGTTGGGACAATCAGCCCCAGCATTTT.

This sequence joins TRBV28 and TRBJ1-5, with 11 bases that match TRBD1. This CDR3 contains 15 residues. V gave up 7 bases and J gave up 4 bases; unmatched junction bases: 6. Germline V gene lookup returns CDR1 MDHEN and CDR2 SYDVKM. CDR3 residues: CASTVRDRGNQPQHF. The CDR3 nucleotides read TGTGCCAGCACTGTCCGGGACAGGGGGAATCAGCCCCAGCATTTT.

The chain links TRBV7-6 to TRBJ1-1; tentatively, D is TRBD1 (5 bases). Germline CDR1 and CDR2: SGHVS and FNYEAQ. Trimming pared 1 base from V and 1 base from J, leaving 16 bases between. The CDR3 is 17 amino acids. The CDR3 DNA is TGTGCCAGCAGCTTAGTTTTGGGGGGATTGGGGAACACTGAAGCTTTCTTT. It is translated as CASSLVLGGLGNTEAFF.

The chain combines TRBV5-4 with TRBJ1-3, with a weak D call TRBD1 (5 bases). Germline values: CDR1 SGHNT, CDR2 YYREEE (reference sequence). The CDR3 is made up of 15 amino acids. The germline V and J ends were trimmed by 1 base and 0 bases, with 8 bases remaining between them. The CDR3 here is CASSLPGPSGNTIYF. Here the CDR3 DNA reads TGTGCCAGCAGCTTGCCGGGACCCTCTGGAAACACCATATATTTT.

The chain links TRBV5-6 to TRBJ2-6; perhaps D is TRBD1 or TRBD2 (5 bases each). The CDR3 length is 19 residues. Looked up from germline, CDR1 is SGHDT and CDR2 is YYEEEE. V was cut by 4 bases and J by 0 bases, with 20 bases left in between. The CDR3 DNA reads TGTGCCAGCAGCCCACCGCCGGGACCCAAGCCCTCTGGGGCCAACGTCCTGACTTTC. This sequence encodes CASSPPPGPKPSGANVLTF.

The rearrangement uses TRBV7-9 and TRBJ2-2; D perhaps matches TRBD2 (5 bases). The CDR3 consists of 13 residues. V was shortened by 2 bases and J by 7 bases, with 8 bases between the two germline ends. Germline V gene lookup returns CDR1 SEHNR and CDR2 FQNEAQ (reference sequence). CDR3 sequence (DNA): TGTGCCAGCAGCTTATCAGGAGGCGGGGAGCTGTTTTTT. This codes for CASSLSGGGELFF.

This clone was seen once. The V call is TRBV29-1, the J call TRBJ2-7; D is uncertain. V dropped 6 bases and J dropped 4 bases, with 10 bases sitting between them. Germline V gene data show CDR1 as SQVTM and CDR2 as ANQGSEA. This CDR3 spans 11 amino acids. CDR3 nucleotide sequence: TGCAGCGTATTAATTTCTTACGAGCAGTACTTC. This sequence encodes CSVLISYEQYF.

The V call is TRBV9, the J call TRBJ2-4; tentatively, D is TRBD2 (5 bases). The CDR3 runs to 15 residues. V lost 0 bases to trimming and J lost 3 bases, with 10 bases between them. Germline V CDR1 and CDR2: SGDLS, YYNGEE. The chain's CDR3 is CASSVGTGSKNIQYF. In nucleotides, the CDR3 is TGTGCCAGCAGCGTAGGTACGGGGAGCAAAAACATTCAGTACTTC.

The chain links TRBV4-1 to TRBJ2-1, with 10 bases fitting TRBD2. CDR1 MGHRA and CDR2 YSYEKL come from the germline V gene. The CDR3 runs to 16 residues. Trimming took 8 bases from V and 7 from J; bases not matched to a gene: 14. The CDR3 region is CASSPPSGRAMNEQFF. The CDR3 DNA reads as TGCGCCAGCTCGCCCCCCAGCGGGAGGGCGATGAATGAGCAGTTCTTC.

The V and J genes are TRBV19 and TRBJ1-1; a weak D match, TRBD1 (6 bases). Germline lookup yields CDR1 LNHDA and CDR2 SQIVND (reference sequence). Trimming stripped 5 bases from V and 5 bases from J, with 18 bases between. The CDR3 loop spans 15 amino acids. The CDR3 loop reads CASSSIEGGPTEAFF. Here the CDR3 DNA reads TGTGCCAGTAGTTCCATCGAAGGGGGGCCGACTGAAGCTTTCTTT.

Here the CDR3 DNA reads TGCGCCAGCAGCCAAGATCGGGCCAGAGCCTATGGCTACACCTTC. Its protein is CASSQDRARAYGYTF. The chain uses TRBV4-3 and TRBJ1-2; D call uncertain. Germline CDR1 is LGHNA and CDR2 is YSLEER. V lost 0 bases, J lost 4 bases, and 12 bases lay in between. The CDR3 covers 15 residues.

V gene TRBV2 combines with J gene TRBJ2-2; D not resolved. CDR3 size: 13 residues. V lost 7 bases and J lost 0, with 6 bases in between. Germline CDR1 and CDR2: SNHLY and FYNNEI. CDR3 DNA: TGTGCCAGCAAACAGTCGAACACCGGGGAGCTGTTTTTT. Residues: CASKQSNTGELFF.

This chain connects TRBV19 to TRBJ1-1, with D possibly matching TRBD1 (5 bases). CDR1 and CDR2 from the germline V gene are LNHDA and SQIVND (reference sequence). The CDR3 spans 14 residues. Trimming took 1 base from V and 5 from J, leaving 11 bases between them. The CDR3 sequence is CASSIVDTRTEAFF. DNA of the CDR3: TGTGCCAGTAGTATAGTGGACACCAGGACTGAAGCTTTCTTT. Complete variable domain (other parts from reference TRBV19 and TRBJ1-1): DGGITQSPKYLFRKEGQNVTLSCEQNLNHDAMYWYRQDPGQGLRLIYYSQIVNDFQKGDIAEGYSVSREKKESFPLTVTSAQKNPTAFYLCASSIVDTRTEAFFGQGTRLTVV.